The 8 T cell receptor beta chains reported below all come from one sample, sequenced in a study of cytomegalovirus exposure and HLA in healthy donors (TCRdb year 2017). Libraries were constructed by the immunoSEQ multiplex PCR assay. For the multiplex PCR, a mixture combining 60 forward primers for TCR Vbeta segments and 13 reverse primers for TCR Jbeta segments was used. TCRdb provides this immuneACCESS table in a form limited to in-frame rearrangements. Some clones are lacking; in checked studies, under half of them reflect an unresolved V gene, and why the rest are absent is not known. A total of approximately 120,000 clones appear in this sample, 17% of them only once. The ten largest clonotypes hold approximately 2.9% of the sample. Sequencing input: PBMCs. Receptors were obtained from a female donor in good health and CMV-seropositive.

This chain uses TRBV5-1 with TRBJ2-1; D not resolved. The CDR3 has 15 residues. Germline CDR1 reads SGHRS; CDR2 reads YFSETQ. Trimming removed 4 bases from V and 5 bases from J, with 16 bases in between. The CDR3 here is CASSPVETANNEQFF. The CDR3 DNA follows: TGCGCCAGCAGCCCCGTTGAGACTGCAAACAATGAGCAGTTCTTC.

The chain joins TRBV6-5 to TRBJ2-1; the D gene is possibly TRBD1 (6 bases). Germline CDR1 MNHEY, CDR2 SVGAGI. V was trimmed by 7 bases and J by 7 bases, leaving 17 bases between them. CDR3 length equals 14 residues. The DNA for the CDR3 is TGTGCCAGCATATCGCCAGGGGAGAGGAATGAGCAGTTCTTC. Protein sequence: CASISPGERNEQFF.

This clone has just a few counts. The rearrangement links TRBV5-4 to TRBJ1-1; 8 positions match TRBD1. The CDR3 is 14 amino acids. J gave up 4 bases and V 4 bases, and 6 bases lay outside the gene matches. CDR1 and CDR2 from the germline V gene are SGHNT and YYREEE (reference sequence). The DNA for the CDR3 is TGTGCCAGCAGCCAGGACAGGGTCGTCACTGAAGCTTTCTTT. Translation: CASSQDRVVTEAFF. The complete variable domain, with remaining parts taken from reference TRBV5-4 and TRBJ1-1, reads ETGVTQSPTHLIKTRGQQVTLRCSSQSGHNTVSWYQQALGQGPQFIFQYYREEENGRGNFPPRFSGLQFPNYSSELNVNALELDDSALYLCASSQDRVVTEAFFGQGTRLTVV.

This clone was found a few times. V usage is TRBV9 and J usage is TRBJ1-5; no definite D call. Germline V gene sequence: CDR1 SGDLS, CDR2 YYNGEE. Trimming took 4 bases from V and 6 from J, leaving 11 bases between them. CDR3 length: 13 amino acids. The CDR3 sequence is CASSPGEGQPQHF. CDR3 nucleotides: TGTGCCAGCAGCCCCGGGGAGGGTCAGCCCCAGCATTTT.

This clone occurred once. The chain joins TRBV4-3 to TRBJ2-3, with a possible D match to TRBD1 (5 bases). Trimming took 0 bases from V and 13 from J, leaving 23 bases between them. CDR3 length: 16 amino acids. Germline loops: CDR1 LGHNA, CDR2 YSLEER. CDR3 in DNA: TGCGCCAGCAGCCAAGACCTCTCAGGGCGTGAGAGCCGAAAGTATTTT. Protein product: CASSQDLSGRESRKYF.

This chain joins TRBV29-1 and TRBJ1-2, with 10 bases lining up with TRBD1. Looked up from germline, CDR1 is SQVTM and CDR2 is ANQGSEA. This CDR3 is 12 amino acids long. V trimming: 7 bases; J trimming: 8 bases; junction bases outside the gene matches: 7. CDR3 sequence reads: CSAPDRGGGYTF. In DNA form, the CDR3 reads TGCAGCGCTCCGGACAGGGGGGGAGGCTACACCTTC.

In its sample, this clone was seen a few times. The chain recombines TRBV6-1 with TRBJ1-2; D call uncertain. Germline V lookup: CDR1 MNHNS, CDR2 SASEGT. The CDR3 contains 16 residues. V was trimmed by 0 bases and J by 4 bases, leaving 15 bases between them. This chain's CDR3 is CASSEALTVLSYGYTF. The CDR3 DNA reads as TGTGCCAGCAGTGAAGCGCTTACGGTCTTAAGCTATGGCTACACCTTC.

The CDR3 nucleotides read TGCGCCAGCAGTTACGGGACACCGGGCGAGCAGTACTTC. It is translated as CASSYGTPGEQYF. This sequence joins TRBV10-1 and TRBJ2-7; tentatively, D is TRBD1 (6 bases). Between the trimmed V and J ends, which lost 5 bases and 6 bases, there was a span of 14 bases. CDR3 length: 13 amino acids. Germline V gives CDR1 WNHNN, CDR2 SYGVQD (reference sequence).